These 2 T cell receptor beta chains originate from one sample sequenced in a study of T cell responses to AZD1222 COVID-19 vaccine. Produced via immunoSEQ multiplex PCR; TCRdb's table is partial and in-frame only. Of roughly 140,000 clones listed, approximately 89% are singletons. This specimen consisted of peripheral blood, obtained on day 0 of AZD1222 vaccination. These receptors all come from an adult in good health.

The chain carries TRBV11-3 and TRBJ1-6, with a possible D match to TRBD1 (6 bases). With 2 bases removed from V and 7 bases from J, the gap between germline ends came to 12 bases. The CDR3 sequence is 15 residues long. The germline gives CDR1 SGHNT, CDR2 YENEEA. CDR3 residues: CASSLRGARNSPLHF. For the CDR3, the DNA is TGTGCCAGCAGCTTACGGGGGGCGCGAAATTCACCCCTCCACTTT.

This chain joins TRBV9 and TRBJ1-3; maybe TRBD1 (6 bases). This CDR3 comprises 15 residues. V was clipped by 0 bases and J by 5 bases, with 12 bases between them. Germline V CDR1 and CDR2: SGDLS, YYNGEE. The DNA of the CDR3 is TGTGCCAGCAGCGTAGATGCGGGGGCTCGAAACACCATATATTTT. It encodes CASSVDAGARNTIYF.